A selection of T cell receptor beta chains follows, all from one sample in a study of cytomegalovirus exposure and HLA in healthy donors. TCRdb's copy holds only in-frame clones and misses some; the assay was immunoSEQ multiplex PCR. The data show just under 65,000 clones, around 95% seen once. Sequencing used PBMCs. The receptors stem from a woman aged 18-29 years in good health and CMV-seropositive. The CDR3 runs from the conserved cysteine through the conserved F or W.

CDR3aa: CASTKPGGPGYTF
v_gene: TRBV6-1
len: 13
j_gene: TRBJ1-2

CDR3aa: CASSLHWSSYEQYF
v_gene: TRBV6-5
len: 14
j_gene: TRBJ2-7

CDR3aa: CASSGSGVGQFF
v_gene: TRBV9
len: 12
j_gene: TRBJ2-1

CDR3aa: CATHEGSNQPQHF
v_gene: TRBV15
len: 13
j_gene: TRBJ1-5

CDR3aa: CASSSTGEGEKLFF
v_gene: TRBV7-8
len: 14
j_gene: TRBJ1-4

CDR3aa: CASSLGQRGAYEQYF
v_gene: TRBV7-9
len: 15
j_gene: TRBJ2-7

CDR3aa: CASSLNSDEQFF
v_gene: TRBV5-1
len: 12
j_gene: TRBJ2-1

CDR3aa: CASRLTGNNQPQHF
v_gene: TRBV27
len: 14
j_gene: TRBJ1-5

CDR3aa: CSARGNEAFF
v_gene: TRBV20-1
len: 10
j_gene: TRBJ1-1

CDR3aa: CASSPTATSGYNEQFF
v_gene: TRBV18
len: 16
j_gene: TRBJ2-1

CDR3aa: CASSPGNTYEQYF
v_gene: TRBV14
len: 13
j_gene: TRBJ2-7

CDR3aa: CASSFSRGLSNEQFF
v_gene: TRBV28
len: 15
j_gene: TRBJ2-1

CDR3aa: CASSPDRSTDTQYF
v_gene: TRBV5-4
len: 14
j_gene: TRBJ2-3

CDR3aa: CASSVGVSYEQYF
v_gene: TRBV9
len: 13
j_gene: TRBJ2-7

CDR3aa: CASSSLSGDEQFF
v_gene: TRBV7-3
len: 13
j_gene: TRBJ2-1

CDR3aa: CASSHGLAGGNGELFF
v_gene: TRBV4-2
len: 16
j_gene: TRBJ2-2

CDR3aa: CASSPAPVHANTGELFF
v_gene: TRBV7-2
len: 17
j_gene: TRBJ2-2

CDR3aa: CASSHMTTNEQFF
v_gene: TRBV4-2
len: 13
j_gene: TRBJ2-1

CDR3aa: CASSIVAVAGSTGRLYEQYF
v_gene: TRBV19
len: 20
j_gene: TRBJ2-7